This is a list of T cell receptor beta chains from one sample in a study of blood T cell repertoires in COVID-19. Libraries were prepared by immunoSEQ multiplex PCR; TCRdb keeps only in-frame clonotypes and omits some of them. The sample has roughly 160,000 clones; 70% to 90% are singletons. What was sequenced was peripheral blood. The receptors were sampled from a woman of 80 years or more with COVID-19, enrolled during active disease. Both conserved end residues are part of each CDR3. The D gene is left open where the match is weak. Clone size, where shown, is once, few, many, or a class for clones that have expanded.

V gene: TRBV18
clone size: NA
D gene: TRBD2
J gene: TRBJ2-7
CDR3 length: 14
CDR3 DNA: TGTGCCAGCTCAACCGGACTAGCGGGATACGAGCAGTACTTC
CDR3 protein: CASSTGLAGYEQYF

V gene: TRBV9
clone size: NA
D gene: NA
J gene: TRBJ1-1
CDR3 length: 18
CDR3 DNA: TGTGCCAGCAGCGTACATCCGCTTGAGTCCGGGAAAAACACTGAAGCTTTCTTT
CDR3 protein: CASSVHPLESGKNTEAFF

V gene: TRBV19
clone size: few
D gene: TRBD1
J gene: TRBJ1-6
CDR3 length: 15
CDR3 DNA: TGTGCCAGTAGTGCCGGGACAGGGCTAGACTCACCCCTCCACTTT
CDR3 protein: CASSAGTGLDSPLHF

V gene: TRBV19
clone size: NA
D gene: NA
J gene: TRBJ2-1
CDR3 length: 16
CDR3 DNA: TGTGCCAGTAGTATAGAAGGCCGGAGCTCCTACAATGAGCAGTTCTTC
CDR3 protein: CASSIEGRSSYNEQFF

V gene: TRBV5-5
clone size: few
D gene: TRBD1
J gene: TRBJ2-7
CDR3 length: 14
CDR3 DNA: TGTGCCAGCAGCTTTCTAACAGGGGTTGGAGAGCAGTACTTC
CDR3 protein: CASSFLTGVGEQYF

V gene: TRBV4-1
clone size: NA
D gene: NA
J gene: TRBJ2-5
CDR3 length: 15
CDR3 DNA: TGCGCCAGCAGCCAACTGACAGGCAGCGAAGAGACCCAGTACTTC
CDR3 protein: CASSQLTGSEETQYF

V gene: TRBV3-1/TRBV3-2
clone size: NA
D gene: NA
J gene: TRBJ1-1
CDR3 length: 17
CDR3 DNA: TGTGCCAGCAGACCCGACCTACAGAGAGGAGGGAACACTGAAGCTTTCTTT
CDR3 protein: CASRPDLQRGGNTEAFF

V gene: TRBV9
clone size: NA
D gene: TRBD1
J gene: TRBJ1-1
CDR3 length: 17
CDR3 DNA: TGTGCCAGCAGCGTAGACTCCCTCGGACAGGGAGGTTTTGAAGCTTTCTTT
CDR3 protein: CASSVDSLGQGGFEAFF

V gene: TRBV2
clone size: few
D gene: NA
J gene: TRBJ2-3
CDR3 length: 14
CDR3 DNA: TGTGCCAGCGGTACCCTGCGAAGCAGCGGTACGCAGTATTTT
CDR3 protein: CASGTLRSSGTQYF

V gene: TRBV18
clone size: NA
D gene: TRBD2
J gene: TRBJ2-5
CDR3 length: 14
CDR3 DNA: TGTGCCAGCTCACCACCTCCCGGGGGGGAGACCCAGTACTTC
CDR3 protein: CASSPPPGGETQYF

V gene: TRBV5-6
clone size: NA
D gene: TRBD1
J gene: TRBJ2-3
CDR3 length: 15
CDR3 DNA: TGTGCCAGCAGCTTGGGTCAGACCGCTCCAGGGGGGCAGTATTTT
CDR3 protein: CASSLGQTAPGGQYF

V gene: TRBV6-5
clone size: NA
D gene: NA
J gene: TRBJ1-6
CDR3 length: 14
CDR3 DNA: TGTGCCACCGCGCACGACTCCTATAATTCACCCCTCCACTTT
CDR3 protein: CATAHDSYNSPLHF

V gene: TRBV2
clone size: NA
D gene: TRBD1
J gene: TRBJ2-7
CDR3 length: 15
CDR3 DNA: TGTGCCAGCAGTTCACAGGGGAGTAGCTCCTACGAGCAGTACTTC
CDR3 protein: CASSSQGSSSYEQYF

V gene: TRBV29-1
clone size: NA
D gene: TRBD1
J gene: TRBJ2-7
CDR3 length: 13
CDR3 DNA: TGCAGCGCTACGGGACAGGTTCCCTACGAGCAGTACTTC
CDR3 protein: CSATGQVPYEQYF

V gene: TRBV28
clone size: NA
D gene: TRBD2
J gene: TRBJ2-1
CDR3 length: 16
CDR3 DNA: TGTGCCAGCAGGTCTCTTCTAGCGGAGCCCTACAATGAGCAGTTCTTC
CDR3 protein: CASRSLLAEPYNEQFF

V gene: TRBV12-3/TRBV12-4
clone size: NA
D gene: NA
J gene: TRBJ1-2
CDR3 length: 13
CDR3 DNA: TGTGCCAGCACCAGTACAGGGAACTATGGCTACACCTTC
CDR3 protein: CASTSTGNYGYTF

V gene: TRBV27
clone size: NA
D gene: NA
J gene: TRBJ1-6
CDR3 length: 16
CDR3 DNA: TGTGCCAATCCTTTAACAGACCCCAGGTATAATTCACCCCTCCACTTT
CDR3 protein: CANPLTDPRYNSPLHF

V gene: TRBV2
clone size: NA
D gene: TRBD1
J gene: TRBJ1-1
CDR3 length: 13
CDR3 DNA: TGTGCCAGCAGTGAAAGTAGGTCAGGGGGAGCTTTCTTT
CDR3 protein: CASSESRSGGAFF

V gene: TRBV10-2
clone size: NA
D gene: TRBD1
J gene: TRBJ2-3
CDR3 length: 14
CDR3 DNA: TGCGCCAGCAGTGCCAACAGGGGTGCAGATACGCAGTATTTT
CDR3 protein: CASSANRGADTQYF

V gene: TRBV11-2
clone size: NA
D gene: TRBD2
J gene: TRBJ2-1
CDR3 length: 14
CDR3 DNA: TGTGCCAGCAGCTTAGTCCGGGAGGGCAATGAGCAGTTCTTC
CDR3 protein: CASSLVREGNEQFF

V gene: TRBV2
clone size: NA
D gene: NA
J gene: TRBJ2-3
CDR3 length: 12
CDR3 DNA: TGTGCCAGCATGACGCGAGGAGATACGCAGTATTTT
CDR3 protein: CASMTRGDTQYF

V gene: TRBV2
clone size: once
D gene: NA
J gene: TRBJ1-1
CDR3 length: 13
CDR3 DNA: TGTGCCAGCAAGAGTGCGGTGAACACTGAAGCTTTCTTT
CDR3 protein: CASKSAVNTEAFF

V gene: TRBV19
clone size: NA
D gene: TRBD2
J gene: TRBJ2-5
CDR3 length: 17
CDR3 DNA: TGTGCCAGTAGTCCCGGGACTAGCGGGGGGCAGGAAGAGACCCAGTACTTC
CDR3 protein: CASSPGTSGGQEETQYF

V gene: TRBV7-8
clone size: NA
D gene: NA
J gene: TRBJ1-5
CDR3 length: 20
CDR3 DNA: TGTGCCAGCCCCCTGCCCAAGGGCGCAGGGGAGAGAAATAGCAATCAGCCCCAGCATTTT
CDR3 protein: CASPLPKGAGERNSNQPQHF

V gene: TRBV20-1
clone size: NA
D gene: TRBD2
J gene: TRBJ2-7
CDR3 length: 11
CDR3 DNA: TGCAGTCCCGGGACTAGCGGCGAGCAGTACTTC
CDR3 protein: CSPGTSGEQYF

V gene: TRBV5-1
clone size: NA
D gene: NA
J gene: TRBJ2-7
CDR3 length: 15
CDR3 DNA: TGCGCCAGCAGCAGAGAGACGGGGAGTTCCTACGAGCAGTACTTC
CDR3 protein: CASSRETGSSYEQYF

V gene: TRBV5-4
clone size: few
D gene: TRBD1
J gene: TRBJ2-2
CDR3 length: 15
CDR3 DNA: TGTGCCAGCAGCACGGGACAGGGCCACACCGGGGAGCTGTTTTTT
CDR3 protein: CASSTGQGHTGELFF